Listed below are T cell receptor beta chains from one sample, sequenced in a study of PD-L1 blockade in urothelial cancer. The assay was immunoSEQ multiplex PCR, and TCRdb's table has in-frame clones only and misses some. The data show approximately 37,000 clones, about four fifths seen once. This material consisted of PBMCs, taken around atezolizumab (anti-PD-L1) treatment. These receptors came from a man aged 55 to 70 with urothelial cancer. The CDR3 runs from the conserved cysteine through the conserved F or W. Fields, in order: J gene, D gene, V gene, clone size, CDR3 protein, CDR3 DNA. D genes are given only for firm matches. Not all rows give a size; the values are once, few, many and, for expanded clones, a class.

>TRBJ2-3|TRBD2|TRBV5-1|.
CASSLGLAGGTSTDTQYF
TGCGCCAGCAGCTTGGGACTAGCGGGGGGTACTAGCACAGATACGCAGTATTTT
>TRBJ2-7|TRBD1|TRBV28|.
CASSSAGTGDVFRYF
TGTGCCAGCAGTTCCGCCGGGACAGGGGACGTCTTCCGGTACTTC
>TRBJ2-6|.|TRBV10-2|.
CASSESGGGRKTF
TGCGCCAGCAGTGAGTCTGGGGGGGGGCGGAAGACTTTC
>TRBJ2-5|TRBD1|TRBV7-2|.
CASSLSQGVETQYF
TGTGCCAGCAGCTTAAGCCAGGGGGTAGAGACCCAGTACTTC
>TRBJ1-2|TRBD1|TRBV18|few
CASSLGSGTGGNYGYTF
TGTGCCAGCTCACTCGGGTCGGGGACAGGTGGAAACTATGGCTACACCTTC
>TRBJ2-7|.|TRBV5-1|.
CASSLASRYEQYF
TGCGCCAGCAGCTTGGCTAGCAGGTACGAGCAGTACTTC
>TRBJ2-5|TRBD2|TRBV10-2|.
CASTGLAGMETQYF
TGCGCCAGCACCGGACTAGCGGGGATGGAGACCCAGTACTTC
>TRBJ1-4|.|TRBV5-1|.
CASSVASTNEKLFF
TGCGCCAGCAGTGTGGCTTCAACTAATGAAAAACTGTTTTTT
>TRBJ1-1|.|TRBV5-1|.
CASSLEHLPGTEAFF
TGCGCCAGCAGTCTCGAACACCTTCCGGGCACTGAAGCTTTCTTT
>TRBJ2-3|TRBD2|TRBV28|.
CASSRGGSVDTQYF
TGTGCCAGCAGTCGCGGGGGGTCGGTGGATACGCAGTATTTT
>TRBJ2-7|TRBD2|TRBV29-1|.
CSVDGLAGTYEQYF
TGCAGCGTTGATGGACTAGCGGGGACCTACGAGCAGTACTTC
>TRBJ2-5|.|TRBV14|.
CASSQDPAGKGTQYF
TGTGCCAGCAGCCAAGATCCCGCGGGGAAGGGGACCCAGTACTTC
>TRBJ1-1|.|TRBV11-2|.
CASSLNIRANTEAFF
TGTGCCAGCAGCTTAAATATAAGAGCGAACACTGAAGCTTTCTTT
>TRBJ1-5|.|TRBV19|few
CASSIRTGQDQPQHF
TGTGCCAGTAGTATTCGGACTGGGCAAGATCAGCCCCAGCATTTT
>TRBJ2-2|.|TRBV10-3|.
CAISRTAWELFF
TGTGCCATCAGTAGGACAGCCTGGGAGCTGTTTTTT
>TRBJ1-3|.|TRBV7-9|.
CASSLEGF
TGTGCCAGCAGCTTGGAGGGCTTT
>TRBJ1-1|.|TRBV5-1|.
CASSLAAGAEIGTEAFF
TGCGCCAGCAGCTTGGCTGCGGGGGCCGAGATTGGCACTGAAGCTTTCTTT
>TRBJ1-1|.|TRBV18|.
CASSHKSGNTEAFF
TGTGCCAGCTCACACAAAAGCGGGAACACTGAAGCTTTCTTT
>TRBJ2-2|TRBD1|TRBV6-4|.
CASRTGVDTGELFF
TGTGCCAGCAGAACAGGGGTGGACACCGGGGAGCTGTTTTTT
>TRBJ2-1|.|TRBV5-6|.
CASIIGGGYSYNEQFF
TGTGCCAGCATCATTGGCGGGGGCTATTCCTACAATGAGCAGTTCTTC
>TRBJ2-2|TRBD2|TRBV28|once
CASIRDYMNTGELFF
TGTGCCAGCATCAGGGACTACATGAACACCGGGGAGCTGTTTTTT
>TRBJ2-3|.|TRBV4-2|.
CASSQALADTDTQYF
TGTGCCAGCAGCCAAGCACTAGCCGACACAGATACGCAGTATTTT
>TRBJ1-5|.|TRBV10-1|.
CASSEPGPGDQPQHF
TGCGCCAGCAGTGAGCCGGGACCAGGGGATCAGCCCCAGCATTTT
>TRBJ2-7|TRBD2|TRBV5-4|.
CARAPGTSGRAESYEQYF
TGTGCCAGGGCGCCCGGGACTAGCGGGAGGGCCGAGTCCTACGAGCAGTACTTC
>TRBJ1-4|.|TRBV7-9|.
CASSLGVATNEKLFF
TGTGCCAGCAGCTTAGGCGTCGCAACTAATGAAAAACTGTTTTTT
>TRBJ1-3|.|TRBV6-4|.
CASSSLNWRGNTIYF
TGTGCCAGCAGTAGCCTGAATTGGCGGGGAAACACCATATATTTT
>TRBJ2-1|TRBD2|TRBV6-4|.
CASSDLAGVGYNEQFF
TGTGCCAGCAGTGACTTAGCGGGAGTGGGCTACAATGAGCAGTTCTTC
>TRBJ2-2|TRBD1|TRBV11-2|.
CASSSTGGPGELFF
TGTGCCAGCAGCTCGACAGGGGGCCCCGGGGAGCTGTTTTTT
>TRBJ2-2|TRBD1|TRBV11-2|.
CASSPDRTTGELFF
TGTGCCAGCAGTCCGGACAGGACCACCGGGGAGCTGTTTTTT
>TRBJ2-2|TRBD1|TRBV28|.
CASSVQGVGPGELFF
TGTGCCAGCAGCGTTCAGGGGGTTGGACCCGGGGAGCTGTTTTTT
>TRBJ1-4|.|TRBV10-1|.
CASSGSREKLFF
TGCGCCAGCAGTGGATCTAGGGAAAAACTGTTTTTT
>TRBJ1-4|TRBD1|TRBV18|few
CASSPSIGTDRNEKLFF
TGTGCCAGCTCACCATCTATCGGGACAGACCGTAATGAAAAACTGTTTTTT
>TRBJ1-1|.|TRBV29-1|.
CSVLRPRPTEAFF
TGCAGCGTTTTGAGGCCGAGGCCCACTGAAGCTTTCTTT
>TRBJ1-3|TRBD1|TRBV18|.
CASSSSDRVAGNTIYF
TGTGCCAGCTCCTCCTCTGACAGGGTGGCTGGAAACACCATATATTTT
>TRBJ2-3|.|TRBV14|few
CASSQLASTDTQYF
TGTGCCAGCAGCCAACTAGCTAGCACAGATACGCAGTATTTT
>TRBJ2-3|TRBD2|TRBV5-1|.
CASSQLAGDTQYF
TGCGCCAGCAGCCAGCTAGCGGGGGATACGCAGTATTTT
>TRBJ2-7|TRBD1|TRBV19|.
CASSTGDRGFYEQYF
TGTGCCAGTAGTACCGGGGACAGGGGGTTTTACGAGCAGTACTTC
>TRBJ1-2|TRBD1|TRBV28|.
CASSLVSHRGWGYTF
TGTGCCAGCAGTTTAGTCTCCCACAGGGGTTGGGGCTACACCTTC
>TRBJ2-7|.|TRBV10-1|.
CASSETSFPYEQYF
TGCGCCAGCAGTGAGACTAGCTTTCCCTACGAGCAGTACTTC
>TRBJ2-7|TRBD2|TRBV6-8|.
CASSKSGRWSYEQYF
TGTGCCAGCAGTAAGAGCGGGAGGTGGTCCTACGAGCAGTACTTC
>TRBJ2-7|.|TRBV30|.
CAWCPGDSRNEQYF
TGTGCCTGGTGCCCAGGGGATAGTAGGAACGAGCAGTACTTC
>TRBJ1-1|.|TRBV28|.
CASSFRGGLAFF
TGTGCCAGCAGTTTCCGCGGGGGGCTGGCTTTCTTT
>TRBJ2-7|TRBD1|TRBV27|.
CASSKGQGSYEQYF
TGTGCCAGCAGCAAGGGACAGGGTAGTTACGAGCAGTACTTC
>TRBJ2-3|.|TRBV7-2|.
CASSLVPGVGTDTQYF
TGTGCCAGCAGCTTAGTTCCGGGAGTAGGAACGGATACGCAGTATTTT
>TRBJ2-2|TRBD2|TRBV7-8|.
CASSLLGWTSGTNTGELFF
TGTGCCAGCAGCTTATTGGGATGGACTAGCGGAACGAACACCGGGGAGCTGTTTTTT
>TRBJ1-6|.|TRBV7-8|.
CASSLAQNNSPLHF
TGTGCCAGCAGCTTAGCGCAGAATAATTCACCCCTCCACTTT
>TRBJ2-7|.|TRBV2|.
CASSARSFYEQYF
TGTGCCAGCAGTGCTAGGTCCTTCTACGAGCAGTACTTC
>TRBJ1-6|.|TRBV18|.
CASSPGQPNSPLHF
TGTGCCAGCTCGCCCGGACAGCCTAATTCACCCCTCCACTTT
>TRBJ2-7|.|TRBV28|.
CASSRPGQLNYEQYF
TGTGCCAGCAGTCGACCGGGACAATTAAACTACGAGCAGTACTTC
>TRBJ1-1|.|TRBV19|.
CASSRSPLGDTEAFF
TGTGCCAGTAGTAGATCGCCCCTAGGAGACACTGAAGCTTTCTTT
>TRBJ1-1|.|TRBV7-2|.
CASSLARQNTEAFF
TGTGCCAGCAGCTTAGCCAGACAGAACACTGAAGCTTTCTTT
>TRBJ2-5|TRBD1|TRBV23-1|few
CARPFHRDRVRETQYF
TGCGCCAGGCCGTTTCACCGGGACAGGGTCCGGGAGACCCAGTACTTC
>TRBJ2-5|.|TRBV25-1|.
CASSEPTGLGETQYF
TGTGCCAGCAGTGAACCTACAGGGCTAGGGGAGACCCAGTACTTC